Listed below are T cell receptor beta chains from one sample, sequenced in a study of PD-1 blockade in classical Hodgkin lymphoma. Clones were sequenced by immunoSEQ multiplex PCR, and TCRdb holds only the in-frame ones, with some missing. The table lists tens of thousands of clones, around 89% of them singletons. The sample in question was peripheral blood mononuclear cells (PBMCs), obtained before the second cycle of nivolumab. The receptors come from a human donor with classical Hodgkin lymphoma. The CDR3 runs from the conserved cysteine through the conserved F or W. D genes are given only for firm matches. Some rows mark clone size as missing; the rest say once, few, many or name a class of expanded clone.

V gene	J gene	D gene	clone size	CDR3 protein	CDR3 DNA
TRBV9	TRBJ1-1	TRBD1	NA	CASSVDPDRENTEAFF	TGTGCCAGCAGCGTCGACCCGGACAGGGAGAACACTGAAGCTTTCTTT
TRBV6-4	TRBJ1-2	NA	NA	CASSDQGIGYTF	TGTGCCAGCAGTGACCAGGGGATAGGCTACACCTTC
TRBV30	TRBJ1-5	NA	NA	CAWSVGSNQPQHF	TGTGCCTGGAGTGTAGGCAGCAATCAGCCCCAGCATTTT
TRBV11-2	TRBJ1-1	TRBD1	NA	CASSQDRAPGTEAFF	TGTGCCAGCAGCCAAGACAGGGCCCCGGGGACTGAAGCTTTCTTT
TRBV4-2	TRBJ1-2	NA	NA	CASSQEEARAHTF	TGTGCCAGCAGCCAAGAAGAGGCCAGGGCTCACACCTTC
TRBV28	TRBJ1-2	NA	few	CASSLGRGLLFGGYTF	TGTGCCAGCAGTTTGGGGAGGGGGTTGCTTTTCGGTGGCTACACCTTC
TRBV5-1	TRBJ2-3	NA	NA	CASSLDPTWGGDTQYF	TGCGCCAGCAGCTTGGACCCGACGTGGGGCGGCGATACGCAGTATTTT
TRBV2	TRBJ1-1	TRBD1	NA	CASREDRGTEAFF	TGTGCCAGCAGGGAGGACAGGGGCACTGAAGCTTTCTTT
TRBV7-2	TRBJ2-5	NA	NA	CASSLTQETQYF	TGTGCCAGCAGCCTGACCCAAGAGACCCAGTACTTC
TRBV5-1	TRBJ2-1	NA	NA	CASSRAGNYNEQFF	TGCGCCAGCAGCCGGGCAGGGAACTACAATGAGCAGTTCTTC
TRBV28	TRBJ1-2	NA	NA	CASGLINYGYTF	TGTGCCAGCGGCCTAATTAACTATGGCTACACCTTC
TRBV5-1	TRBJ2-5	TRBD2	NA	CASRLLTSVETQYF	TGCGCCAGCAGACTTTTGACTAGCGTGGAGACCCAGTACTTC
TRBV28	TRBJ1-1	TRBD1	NA	CASSLLALGTVEAFF	TGTGCCAGCAGTTTATTAGCCCTTGGGACAGTTGAAGCTTTCTTT
TRBV7-9	TRBJ1-4	NA	NA	CASSQQGLVEKLFF	TGTGCCAGCAGCCAACAGGGTTTGGTGGAAAAACTGTTTTTT
TRBV30	TRBJ1-3	NA	NA	CAWNGLAGNTIYF	TGTGCCTGGAACGGGTTAGCGGGAAACACCATATATTTT
TRBV11-1	TRBJ2-5	NA	NA	CASSFGSRETQYF	TGTGCCAGCAGCTTCGGATCTCGGGAGACCCAGTACTTC
TRBV27	TRBJ2-3	TRBD2	NA	CASSFLLAGKTDTQYF	TGTGCCAGCAGTTTCCTCCTAGCGGGAAAAACCGATACGCAGTATTTT
TRBV5-1	TRBJ2-2	NA	NA	CASTSGAGNTGELFF	TGCGCCAGCACCTCAGGGGCGGGGAACACCGGGGAGCTGTTTTTT
TRBV6-6	TRBJ2-2	TRBD1	NA	CASSGQGDTGELFF	TGTGCCAGCAGTGGACAGGGCGACACCGGGGAGCTGTTTTTT
TRBV7-3	TRBJ1-2	TRBD1	NA	CASSPDRGHGYTF	TGTGCCAGCAGCCCTGACAGGGGACATGGCTACACCTTC
TRBV11-2	TRBJ1-4	TRBD1	NA	CASSLGDRGQEKLFF	TGTGCCAGCAGCTTAGGGGACAGGGGGCAGGAAAAACTGTTTTTT
TRBV7-9	TRBJ2-2	NA	NA	CASSFAGLTRTGELFF	TGTGCCAGCAGCTTTGCAGGTTTAACGAGAACCGGGGAGCTGTTTTTT
TRBV21-1	TRBJ2-7	NA	NA	CASSKQGDDRYEQYF	TGTGCCAGCAGCAAACAGGGGGATGATCGCTACGAGCAGTACTTC
TRBV5-1	TRBJ1-1	NA	NA	CASSLEAGLNTEAFF	TGCGCCAGCAGCTTGGAAGCAGGACTGAACACTGAAGCTTTCTTT
TRBV7-9	TRBJ1-2	NA	NA	CASSPEDYGYTF	TGTGCCAGCAGCCCCGAGGACTATGGCTACACCTTC